These 10 T cell receptor beta chains originate from one sample sequenced in a study of T cell repertoires in cytomegalovirus infection. TCRdb itself ran the reads through MiXCR, one entry per CDR3 protein. Of 150,000 to 200,000 distinct CDR3 sequences in the sample, roughly an eighth were seen once. The sample was PBMCs. These receptor sequences come from a human donor in good health (CMV status not recorded). Some clones in this sample may be carry-over from other donors' samples.

The sample holds a few counts of this clonotype. The chain has TRBV19 and TRBJ1-1; no firm D call. Germline V gene lookup returns CDR1 LNHDA and CDR2 SQIVND (reference sequence). The CDR3 spans 15 residues. Trimming cost V 6 bases and J 0 bases, with 14 bases left between them. For the CDR3, the DNA is TGTGCCAGTAGCAAATCGAGAGTTATGAACACTGAAGCTTTCTTT. This gives the protein CASSKSRVMNTEAFF.

This chain joins TRBV28 and TRBJ1-1, with no clear D. Germline V gene lookup returns CDR1 MDHEN and CDR2 SYDVKM. V lost 2 bases and J 0 bases, leaving 13 bases between the germline ends. This CDR3 spans 16 amino acids. Here the CDR3 reads CASSLAEGRLNTEAFF. In DNA, the CDR3 is TGTGCCAGCAGTTTAGCGGAGGGCAGACTGAACACTGAAGCTTTCTTT. Variable domain in full (rest from reference TRBV28 and TRBJ1-1): DVKVTQSSRYLVKRTGEKVFLECVQDMDHENMFWYRQDPGLGLRLIYFSYDVKMKEKGDIPEGYSVSREKKERFSLILESASTNQTSMYLCASSLAEGRLNTEAFFGQGTRLTVV.

This clonotype occurred many times. This chain uses TRBV19 with TRBJ2-2, with 7 bases that match TRBD1. With 6 bases clipped from V and 6 bases from J, the junction kept 13 bases outside the gene matches. Germline lookup yields CDR1 LNHDA and CDR2 SQIVND (reference sequence). The CDR3 loop spans 16 amino acids. For the CDR3, the DNA is TGTGCCAGTAGGCGACGCACAGGGGAACAGGCCGGGGAGCTGTTTTTT. Amino acids: CASRRRTGEQAGELFF.

V usage is TRBV7-9 and J usage is TRBJ2-5; no reliable D call. This CDR3 has 13 amino acids. Trimming stripped 5 bases from V and 7 bases from J, with 14 bases between. From germline, CDR1 is SEHNR and CDR2 FQNEAQ (reference sequence). CDR3 sequence reads: CASSLQDRGTQYF. CDR3 sequence (DNA): TGTGCCAGCAGCCTCCAGGACCGTGGGACCCAGTACTTC.

V is TRBV4-3 and J is TRBJ2-5; D not resolved. Germline V gives CDR1 LGHNA, CDR2 YSLEER. Between the trimmed V and J ends, which lost 0 bases and 1 base, there was a span of 12 bases. The CDR3 sequence is 16 residues long. The CDR3 is CASSQEKVGSQETQYF. The DNA for the CDR3 is TGCGCCAGCAGCCAAGAAAAAGTCGGCTCCCAAGAGACCCAGTACTTC.

There are many counts of this clonotype. The V and J genes are TRBV7-9 and TRBJ1-5; 7 bases line up with TRBD1. This CDR3 spans 16 amino acids. V lost 1 base and J lost 2; bases outside the gene matches: 5. In germline, CDR1 is SEHNR, CDR2 FQNEAQ (reference sequence). Written as DNA, the CDR3 is TGTGCCAGCAGCTTAGGGTCAGGGGGGGGCAATCAGCCCCAGCATTTT. Translated, it gives CASSLGSGGGNQPQHF.

This clonotype occurred many times. The rearrangement links TRBV11-2 to TRBJ2-7; 7 bases agree with TRBD1. Germline assignment: CDR1 SGHAT and CDR2 FQNNGV. This CDR3 contains 14 residues. V shed 7 bases and J 3 bases; nucleotides not matched to a gene: 9. CDR3 DNA sequence: TGTGCCAGCACCCGTGACAGGGCAATCTACGAGCAGTACTTC. Its protein product is CASTRDRAIYEQYF.

The rearrangement uses TRBV29-1 and TRBJ1-1; D is perhaps TRBD1 (6 bases). V lost 7 bases and J lost 1, with 16 bases in between. The germline CDR1 and CDR2 sequences are SQVTM and ANQGSEA. CDR3 length equals 14 residues. CDR3 residues: CSAAPGARNTEAFF. CDR3 sequence (DNA): TGCAGCGCCGCCCCAGGGGCAAGGAACACTGAAGCTTTCTTT.

This clonotype has a count of ten or more. The CDR3 protein is CATSTLAGGSIYNEQFF. CDR3 nucleotides: TGTGCCACCAGTACTCTTGCGGGGGGCAGTATATACAATGAGCAGTTCTTC. The chain links TRBV24-1 to TRBJ2-1, with 8 bases aligning to TRBD2. The V segment lost 6 bases and the J segment 4 bases; nucleotides outside the gene matches: 13. The CDR3 extends over 17 amino acids. Germline CDR1 KGHDR, CDR2 SFDVKD.

The V gene is TRBV28, the J gene TRBJ1-1, with D perhaps matching TRBD1 (6 bases). The V and J ends lost 7 bases and 4 bases respectively, with 19 bases between them. The CDR3 is made up of 15 amino acids. CDR1 and CDR2 (germline): MDHEN, SYDVKM. This chain's CDR3 is CASTFLQGSVTEAFF. CDR3 nucleotide sequence: TGTGCCAGCACCTTCTTACAGGGAAGCGTCACTGAAGCTTTCTTT.